The present T cell receptor (beta chain) was sequenced within a study of blood T cell repertoires in COVID-19. Study-wide context: Researchers got acute and convalescent COVID-19 samples from the United States, Italy and Spain. The analysed material was cDNA or gDNA that came from T cells, B-cell-depleted T cells, or PBMCs.

This clone came up a few times. V was cut by 3 bases and J by 5 bases, with 7 bases left in between. Germline V gene lookup returns CDR1 SGHNT and CDR2 YENEEA. The CDR3 length is 12 residues. Original processing methods: Using reference gene primer amplification, nucleated cell counts were estimated. Libraries were prepared by immunoSEQ multiplex PCR; TCRdb keeps only in-frame clonotypes and omits some of them. For V, J and clone size, that table is used; D and trimming come from the DNA. The sample holds roughly 86,000 clones, around 86% seen once. The chain links TRBV11-3 to TRBJ1-2, with D tentatively TRBD1 (5 bases). This sequence was found in a woman aged 65 to 85 with acute or convalescent COVID-19. Source material: peripheral blood. This CDR3 reads CASSFQGYGYTF. The CDR3 region has the DNA TGTGCCAGCAGCTTCCAGGGATATGGCTACACCTTC.